This T cell receptor (beta chain) is drawn from a study of CD8+ T cells in alopecia areata. This CDR3 spans 15 amino acids. Germline CDR1 is LNHNV and CDR2 is YYDKDF (reference sequence). V shed 2 bases and J 1 base; nucleotides not matched to a gene: 5. It was cDNA, reverse transcribed from extracted RNA, that served as the sequencing template. Here immunoSEQ multiplex PCR was the method, and the copy in TCRdb shows in-frame clones only, minus some. The repertoire holds 150,000 to 200,000 clones, roughly 60% seen once, with under 1.2% in the top ten. Treatment given: oral pan-JAK inhibitor, 5-10 mg twice daily.

The chain joins TRBV15 to TRBJ2-7, with 7 bases lining up with TRBD1. The source was CD4+ T cells sorted from blood, collected at week 24, from a patient treated with tofacitinib. The origin of this receptor is a human donor with alopecia areata. As DNA, the CDR3 is TGTGCCACCAGCAGAACCCAGACAGGGTCCTACGAGCAGTACTTC. This translates into CATSRTQTGSYEQYF.